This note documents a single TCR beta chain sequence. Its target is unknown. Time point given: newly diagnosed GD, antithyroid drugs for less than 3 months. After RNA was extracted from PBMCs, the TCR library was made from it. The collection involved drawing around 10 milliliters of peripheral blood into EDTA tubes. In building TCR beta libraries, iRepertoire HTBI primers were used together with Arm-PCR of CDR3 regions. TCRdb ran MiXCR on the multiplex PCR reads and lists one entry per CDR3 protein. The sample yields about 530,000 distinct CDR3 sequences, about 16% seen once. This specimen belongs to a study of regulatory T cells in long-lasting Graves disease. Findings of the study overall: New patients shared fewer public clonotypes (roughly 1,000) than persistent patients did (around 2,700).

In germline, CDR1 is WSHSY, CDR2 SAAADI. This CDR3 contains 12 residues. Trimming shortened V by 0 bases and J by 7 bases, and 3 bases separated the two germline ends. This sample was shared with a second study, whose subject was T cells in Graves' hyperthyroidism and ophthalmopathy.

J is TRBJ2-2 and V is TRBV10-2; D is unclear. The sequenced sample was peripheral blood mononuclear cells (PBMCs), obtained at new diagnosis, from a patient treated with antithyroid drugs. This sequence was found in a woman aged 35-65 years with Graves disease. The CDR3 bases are TGCGCCAGCAGTGAGTCGCTCGGGGAGCTGTTTTTT. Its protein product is CASSESLGELFF.